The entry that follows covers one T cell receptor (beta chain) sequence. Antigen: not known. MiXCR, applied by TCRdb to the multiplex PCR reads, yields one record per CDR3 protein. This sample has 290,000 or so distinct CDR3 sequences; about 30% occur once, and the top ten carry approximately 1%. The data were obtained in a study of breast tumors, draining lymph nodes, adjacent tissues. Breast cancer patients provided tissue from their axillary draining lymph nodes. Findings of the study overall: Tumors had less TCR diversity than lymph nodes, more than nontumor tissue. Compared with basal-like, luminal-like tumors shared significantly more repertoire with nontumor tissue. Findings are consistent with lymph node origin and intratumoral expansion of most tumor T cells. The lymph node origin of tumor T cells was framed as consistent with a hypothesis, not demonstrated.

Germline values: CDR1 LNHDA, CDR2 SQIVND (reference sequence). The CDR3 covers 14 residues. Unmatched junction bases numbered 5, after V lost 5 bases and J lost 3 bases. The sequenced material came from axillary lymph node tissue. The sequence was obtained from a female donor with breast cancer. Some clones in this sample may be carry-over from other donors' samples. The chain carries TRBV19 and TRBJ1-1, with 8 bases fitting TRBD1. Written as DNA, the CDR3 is TGTGCCAGTAGTCGACAGGGGAGGCACACTGAAGCTTTCTTT. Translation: CASSRQGRHTEAFF.